This T cell receptor (beta chain) appears in the sequencing data of a study of blood T cell repertoires in COVID-19. Study-level background: COVID-19 samples collected from the United States, Italy and Spain covered acute and convalescent phases.

This CDR3 contains 12 residues. Looked up from germline, CDR1 is SGHRS and CDR2 is YFSETQ. The germline V and J ends were trimmed by 3 bases and 5 bases, with 8 bases remaining between them. A single count supports this clone. In the authors' methods: By means of reference gene primer amplification, nucleated cell counts were estimated. Generated by immunoSEQ multiplex PCR, the TCRdb table keeps only in-frame clones and is missing some. The D gene and trimming were derived from the DNA, and the V and J assignments and clone size from that table. This table has under 150,000 clones, about 85% appearing once.

This clonotype originated in a woman aged 40-49 years with active or convalescent COVID-19. Material: peripheral blood. The chain has TRBV5-1 and TRBJ2-5, with unresolved D. This CDR3 is CASSWPGETQYF. The CDR3 coding sequence is TGCGCCAGCAGCTGGCCGGGTGAGACCCAGTACTTC.